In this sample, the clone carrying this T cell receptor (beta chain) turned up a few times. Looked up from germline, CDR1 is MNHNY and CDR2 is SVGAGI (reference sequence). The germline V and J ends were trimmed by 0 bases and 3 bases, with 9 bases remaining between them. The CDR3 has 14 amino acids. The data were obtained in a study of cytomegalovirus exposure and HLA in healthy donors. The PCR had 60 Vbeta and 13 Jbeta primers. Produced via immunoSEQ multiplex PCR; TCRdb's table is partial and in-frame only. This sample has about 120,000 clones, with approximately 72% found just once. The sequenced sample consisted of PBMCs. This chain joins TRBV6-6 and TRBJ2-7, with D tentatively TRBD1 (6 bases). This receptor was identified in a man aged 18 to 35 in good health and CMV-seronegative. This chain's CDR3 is CASSYSPRGYEQYF. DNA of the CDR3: TGTGCCAGCAGTTACTCGCCCAGGGGCTACGAGCAGTACTTC.